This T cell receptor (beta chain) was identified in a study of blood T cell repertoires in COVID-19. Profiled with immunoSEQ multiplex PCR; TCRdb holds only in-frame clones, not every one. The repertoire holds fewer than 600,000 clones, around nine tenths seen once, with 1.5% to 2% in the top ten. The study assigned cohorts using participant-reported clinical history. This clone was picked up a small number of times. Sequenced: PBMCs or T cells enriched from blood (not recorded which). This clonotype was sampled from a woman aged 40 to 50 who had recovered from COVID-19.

CDR3 DNA sequence: TGCGCCAGCAGCCAAGGACAGAACACCGGGGAGCTGTTTTTT. This sequence encodes CASSQGQNTGELFF. This chain links TRBV4-1 with TRBJ2-2; D remains ambiguous. CDR1 is MGHRA, CDR2 YSYEKL, per germline. The CDR3 totals 14 residues. V gave up 1 base and J gave up 1 base, with 4 bases separating them.